This TCR beta chain comes out of a study of T-cell memory formation after mild COVID-19. About the study: There were largely donor-specific TCR clusters.

TCRalpha and TCRbeta libraries used 5'RACE with constant-segment primers and UMIs. TCRdb reprocessed the 5' RACE reads via MiXCR and lists one record per CDR3 protein. The table shows 550,000 to 700,000 distinct CDR3 sequences, with 15% to 20% occurring only once. This CDR3 has 15 residues. The germline CDR1 and CDR2 sequences are SEHNR and FQNEAQ (reference sequence). V trimming: 3 bases; J trimming: 3 bases; junction bases outside the gene matches: 4. The chain links TRBV7-9 to TRBJ2-1; 8 bases match TRBD2. Sequencing was done on a sample of PBMCs or a T cell subset sorted from them (not recorded which). This TCR derives from an adult woman who had mild COVID-19 (a few samples of this study predate the infection). Cell type and time point are not known. CDR3 amino acids: CASSFGGAIYNEQFF. The CDR3, as DNA: TGTGCCAGCAGCTTCGGGGGGGCCATCTACAATGAGCAGTTCTTC.